Listed below are T cell receptor beta chains from one sample, sequenced in a study of CXCR3-negative and CXCR3-positive naive CD8 T cells. From the 5' RACE reads, TCRdb lists one entry per CDR3 protein and no DNA. The sample totals about 40,000 distinct CDR3 sequences. The sequenced material came from memory CD8+ T cells from blood. All receptors derive from a human donor in good health. Some clones in this sample may be carry-over from other donors' samples. Each CDR3 is given with its conserved first and last residue. A row's size may be missing; if present it is once, few, many or a size class.

>15|TRBV15|TRBJ1-4|-
CATSRGQPTNEKLFF
>16|TRBV20-1|TRBJ2-5|-
CSARDMASGVQETQYF
>14|TRBV7-3|TRBJ2-7|-
CASSPGVRNYEQYF
>12|TRBV11-2|TRBJ2-5|-
CASRLDQETQYF
>13|TRBV2|TRBJ2-7|-
CASSVGGAYEQYF
>14|TRBV12-3/TRBV12-4|TRBJ1-5|-
CASRSQGLNQPQHF
>14|TRBV7-6|TRBJ1-1|-
CASSPDRLTTEAFF
>16|TRBV6-6|TRBJ2-3|-
CASSYLGLAGTDTQYF
>14|TRBV7-9|TRBJ2-1|-
CASRSGTGVHEQFF
>14|TRBV5-6|TRBJ2-7|-
CASSFGGGSYEQYF
>13|TRBV28|TRBJ2-7|-
CASSLYRVGEQYF
>16|TRBV7-9|TRBJ1-1|-
CASSLAGPIPRTEAFF
>15|TRBV7-6|TRBJ2-3|-
CASSRQNTEGDTQYF
>13|TRBV19|TRBJ2-1|-
CASSGSSYNEQFF
>13|TRBV7-8|TRBJ1-1|-
CASSTRPTYEAFF
>15|TRBV6-2/TRBV6-3|TRBJ2-1|-
CASDMSSGGANEQFF
>13|TRBV10-3|TRBJ2-7|-
CAIRTGLASEQYF
>13|TRBV7-9|TRBJ2-7|-
CASSSSSPYEQYF
>13|TRBV12-3/TRBV12-4|TRBJ1-2|-
CASSPTGIYGYTF
>15|TRBV7-6|TRBJ1-5|medium-sized
CASSLAGTSNQPQHF
>14|TRBV29-1|TRBJ2-2|-
CSVESRENTGELFF
>17|TRBV7-7|TRBJ2-2|-
CASSLVGDRPNTGELFF
>14|TRBV9|TRBJ2-1|-
CASTPTDSYNEQFF
>18|TRBV4-2|TRBJ2-6|-
CASSQDQIGLAGANVLTF
>15|TRBV6-2/TRBV6-3|TRBJ1-5|-
CASRWDRGITQPQHF
>15|TRBV7-2|TRBJ2-7|-
CASTRGAGPSYEQYF
>15|TRBV29-1|TRBJ2-1|-
CSVRLGQPEFNEQFF
>14|TRBV7-8|TRBJ2-3|-
CASSLGSGTDTQYF
>13|TRBV7-9|TRBJ1-1|-
CASSSPGHTEAFF
>17|TRBV4-3|TRBJ2-2|-
CASSQVDRGPLAGELFF
>20|TRBV11-3|TRBJ2-1|-
CASSLEGGTGHTIPYNEQFF
>13|TRBV7-6|TRBJ2-7|-
CASSLSRTAEQYF
>11|TRBV29-1|TRBJ1-1|-
CSAEVETEAFF
>15|TRBV29-1|TRBJ2-7|-
CSVDLDRGIFNEQYF
>16|TRBV13|TRBJ1-1|-
CASSLLRDRVNTEAFF
>15|TRBV7-3|TRBJ1-1|-
CASSLRPFGETEAFF
>14|TRBV7-8|TRBJ2-7|-
CASSVDRVPYEQYF
>16|TRBV6-4|TRBJ2-2|medium-sized
CASSDSAGIAAGELFF
>16|TRBV7-8|TRBJ2-1|-
CASSLAGLAGEDEQFF
>18|TRBV4-3|TRBJ2-1|-
CASSQDTTAAGGYNEQFF
>14|TRBV7-8|TRBJ2-7|-
CASSFPEGGYEQYF
>12|TRBV28|TRBJ1-2|-
CASSLTQGGYTF